Sequencing of this T cell receptor beta chain was carried out in a study of shared clonotypes between healthy human individuals. Across the whole study: Each donor had three CD4 naive, three CD4 memory, two CD8 naive and one CD8 memory plate. Findings and limits, study-wide: With several donors compared, 4% to 5% of naive CD4 clonotypes were shared.

Template for every sorted-subset replicate PCR totaled approximately 0.2 ug DNA, approximately 30,000 T cell genomes. Assay: immunoSEQ multiplex PCR; the TCRdb copy retains only in-frame clones and omits some. The table includes roughly 890,000 clones, more than 85% detected once. Details on this clone: What it binds is not known.

Per germline, CDR1 SGHVS and CDR2 FQNEAQ. The CDR3 runs to 15 residues. V lost 3 bases and J 2 bases, leaving 14 bases between the germline ends. The naive CD8 fraction comprised CD45RO-negative cells positively selected for CCR7 and excluded terminally differentiated effector memory CD45RA+ cells. Every donor, a Caucasian adult, lived in Nashville, Tennessee. This clonotype was sampled from a man younger than 45 in good health. This chain connects TRBV7-8 to TRBJ2-7; no clear D. The specimen sequenced was naive CD8+ T cells sorted from blood. The CDR3 loop is CASSFTRKLTYEQYF. As DNA, the CDR3 is TGTGCCAGCAGCTTTACACGAAAACTAACCTACGAGCAGTACTTC. The variable domain in full, with the rest retrieved from reference TRBV7-8 and TRBJ2-7, is GAGVSQSPRYKVAKRGQDVALRCDPISGHVSLFWYQQALGQGPEFLTYFQNEAQLDKSGLPSDRFFAERPEGSVSTLKIQRTQQEDSAVYLCASSFTRKLTYEQYFGPGTRLTVT.